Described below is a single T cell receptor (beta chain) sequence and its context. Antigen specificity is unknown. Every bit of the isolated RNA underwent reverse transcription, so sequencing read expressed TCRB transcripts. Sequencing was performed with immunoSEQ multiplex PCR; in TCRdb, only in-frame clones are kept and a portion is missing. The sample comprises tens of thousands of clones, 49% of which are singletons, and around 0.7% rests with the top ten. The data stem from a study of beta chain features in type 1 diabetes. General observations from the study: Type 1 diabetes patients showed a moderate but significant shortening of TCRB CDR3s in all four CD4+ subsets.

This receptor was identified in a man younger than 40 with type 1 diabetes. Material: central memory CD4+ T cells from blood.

The CDR3 reads CASSPGSYVEQYF. CDR3 nucleotides: TGTGCCAGCAGTCCGGGATCATATGTGGAGCAGTACTTC. The chain joins TRBV2 to TRBJ2-7; tentative D call: TRBD2 (5 bases). V was trimmed by 5 bases and J by 7 bases, leaving 15 bases between them. Germline loops: CDR1 SNHLY, CDR2 FYNNEI. The CDR3 runs 13 residues. The whole variable domain, filled in from reference TRBV2 and TRBJ2-7, reads EPEVTQTPSHQVTQMGQEVILRCVPISNHLYFYWYRQILGQKVEFLVSFYNNEISEKSEIFDDQFSVERPDGSNFTLKIRSTKLEDSAMYFCASSPGSYVEQYFGPGTRLTVT.